These 9 T cell receptor beta chains share one sample of origin, sequenced in a study of CXCR3-negative and CXCR3-positive naive CD8 T cells. UMI-tagged TRB cDNA libraries were built via 5' RACE. TCRdb re-called the 5' RACE reads and catalogs CDR3 proteins one per entry, DNA excluded. The sample data list 150,000 or so distinct CDR3 sequences. Sequencing used naive CXCR3- CD8+ T cells from blood. Subset in this sample: CD45RO-CCR7+CD27+CD95- naive CD8+ T cells lacking CXCR3 (TNR3-). Receptors originate from a human donor in good health. Some clones in this sample may be carry-over from other donors' samples.

The chain couples TRBV5-1 to TRBJ2-7. CDR1 is SGHRS and CDR2 is YFSETQ in the germline V gene. This CDR3 has 13 residues. CDR3 in amino acids: CASSFDTTYEQYF.

The chain recombines TRBV29-1 with TRBJ2-7; TCRdb designates TRBD1, a call that cannot be tested without DNA. From germline, CDR1 is SQVTM and CDR2 ANQGSEA. The CDR3 extends over 14 amino acids. CDR3 amino acids: CSVETGVLTYEQYF.

The chain joins TRBV29-1 to TRBJ2-2. This CDR3 contains 13 residues. Germline V lookup: CDR1 SQVTM, CDR2 ANQGSEA. This CDR3 reads CSVESDGTGELFF.

The chain has TRBV25-1 and TRBJ1-1. CDR1 MGHDK and CDR2 SYGVNS come from the germline V gene. This CDR3 is built from 15 residues. The CDR3 sequence: CASSESSQQNTEAFF. Looking up the rest from reference TRBV25-1 and TRBJ1-1 gives the full variable domain: EADIYQTPRYLVIGTGKKITLECSQTMGHDKMYWYQQDPGMELHLIHYSYGVNSTEKGDLSSESTVSRIRTEHFPLTLESARPSHTSQYLCASSESSQQNTEAFFGQGTRLTVV.

The chain recombines TRBV6-5 with TRBJ2-5; the D call from TCRdb, TRBD2, cannot be confirmed without DNA. The CDR3 is made up of 14 amino acids. Germline V gene data show CDR1 as MNHEY and CDR2 as SVGAGI. The CDR3: CASSGTSGRQTQYF.

The chain couples TRBV20-1 to TRBJ2-7; the D gene TCRdb calls, TRBD2, cannot be checked with no DNA. The germline gives CDR1 DFQATT, CDR2 SNEGSKA (reference sequence). The CDR3 has 15 residues. CDR3 protein: CSATPAGTSLYEQYF.

The chain couples TRBV4-1 to TRBJ1-1; TCRdb proposes TRBD1, but this gene call is untestable without DNA. Germline assignment: CDR1 MGHRA and CDR2 YSYEKL. The CDR3 covers 15 residues. The CDR3 here is CASSQGQTGLTEAFF.

The V call is TRBV28, the J call TRBJ2-3; the D call from TCRdb, TRBD2, cannot be confirmed without DNA. Germline values: CDR1 MDHEN, CDR2 SYDVKM. CDR3 size: 16 residues. The CDR3 sequence is CASSPRTSGHTDTQYF. The whole variable domain, filled in from reference TRBV28 and TRBJ2-3, reads DVKVTQSSRYLVKRTGEKVFLECVQDMDHENMFWYRQDPGLGLRLIYFSYDVKMKEKGDIPEGYSVSREKKERFSLILESASTNQTSMYLCASSPRTSGHTDTQYFGPGTRLTVL.

The chain is built from TRBV6-5 and TRBJ1-1. This CDR3 has 13 amino acids. Germline CDR1 MNHEY, CDR2 SVGAGI. The CDR3 here is CASREDKFTEAFF.